This T cell receptor (beta chain) is from a study of blood T cell repertoires in COVID-19. On the study more broadly: Sources were T cells, B-cell-depleted T cells, or PBMCs; the material itself was cDNA or gDNA.

Assay used: immunoSEQ multiplex PCR; TCRdb lists only in-frame clones, some missing. The table lists hundreds of thousands of clones, over 75% of them singletons. Sequencing was carried out using peripheral blood. This TCR came from a man between 45 and 60 years old with acute or convalescent COVID-19.

CDR3 sequence (DNA): TGTGCCAGCAGCCTAAGACAGGGAGACACTGAAGCTTTCTTT. This codes for CASSLRQGDTEAFF. The J gene is TRBJ1-1, the V gene TRBV11-2; TRBD1 agrees at 7 bases. The J segment lost 3 bases and the V segment lost 5 bases, leaving 6 bases of the junction unmatched. Looked up from germline, CDR1 is SGHAT and CDR2 is FQNNGV. The CDR3 spans 14 residues.